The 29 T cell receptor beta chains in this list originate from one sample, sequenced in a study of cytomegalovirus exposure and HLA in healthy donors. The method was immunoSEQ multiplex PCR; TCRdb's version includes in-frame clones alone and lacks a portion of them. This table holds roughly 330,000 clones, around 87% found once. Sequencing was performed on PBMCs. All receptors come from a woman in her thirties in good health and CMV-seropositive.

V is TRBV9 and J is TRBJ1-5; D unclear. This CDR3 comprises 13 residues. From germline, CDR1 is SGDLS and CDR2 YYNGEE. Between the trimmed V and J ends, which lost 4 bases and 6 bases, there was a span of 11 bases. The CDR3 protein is CASSHVDGQPQHF. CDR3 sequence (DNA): TGTGCCAGCAGCCACGTTGATGGTCAGCCCCAGCATTTT.

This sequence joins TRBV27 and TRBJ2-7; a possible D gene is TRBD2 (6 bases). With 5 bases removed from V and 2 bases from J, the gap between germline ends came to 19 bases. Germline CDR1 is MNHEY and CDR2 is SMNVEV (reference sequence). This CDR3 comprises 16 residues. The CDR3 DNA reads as TGTGCCAGCAGTCGGAGTTCGGGGGTACCGACCTACGAGCAGTACTTC. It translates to CASSRSSGVPTYEQYF.

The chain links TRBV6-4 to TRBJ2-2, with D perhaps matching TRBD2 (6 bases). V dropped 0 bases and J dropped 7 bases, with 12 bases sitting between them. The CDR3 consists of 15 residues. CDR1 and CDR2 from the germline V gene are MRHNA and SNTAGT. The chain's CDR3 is CASSDSSNSGGELFF. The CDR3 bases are TGTGCCAGCAGTGACTCATCTAATAGCGGCGGGGAGCTGTTTTTT.

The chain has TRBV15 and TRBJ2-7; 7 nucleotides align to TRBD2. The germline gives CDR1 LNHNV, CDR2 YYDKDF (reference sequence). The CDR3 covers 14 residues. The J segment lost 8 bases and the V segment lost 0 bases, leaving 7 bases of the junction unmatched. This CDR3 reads CATSRDRTRGKQYF. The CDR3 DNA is TGTGCCACCAGCAGAGACCGGACTAGAGGCAAGCAGTACTTC.

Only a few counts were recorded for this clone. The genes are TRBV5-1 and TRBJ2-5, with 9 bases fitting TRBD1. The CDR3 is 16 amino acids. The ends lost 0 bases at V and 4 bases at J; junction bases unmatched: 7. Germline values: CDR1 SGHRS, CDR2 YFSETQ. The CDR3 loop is CASSLGQGGGAETQYF. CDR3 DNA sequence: TGCGCCAGCAGCTTGGGACAGGGGGGAGGAGCAGAGACCCAGTACTTC.

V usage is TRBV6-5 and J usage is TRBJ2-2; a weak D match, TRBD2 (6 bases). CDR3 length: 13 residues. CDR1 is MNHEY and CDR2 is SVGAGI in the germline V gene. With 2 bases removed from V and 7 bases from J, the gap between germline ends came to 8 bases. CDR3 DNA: TGTGCCAGCAGTTACCGAGCGGGCGGGGAGCTGTTTTTT. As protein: CASSYRAGGELFF.

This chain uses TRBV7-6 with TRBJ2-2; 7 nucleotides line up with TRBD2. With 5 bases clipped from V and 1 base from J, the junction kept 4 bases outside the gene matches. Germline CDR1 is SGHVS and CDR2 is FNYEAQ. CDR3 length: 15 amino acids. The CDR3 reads CASSPTSMNTGELFF. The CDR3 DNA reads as TGTGCCAGCAGCCCGACTAGCATGAACACCGGGGAGCTGTTTTTT.

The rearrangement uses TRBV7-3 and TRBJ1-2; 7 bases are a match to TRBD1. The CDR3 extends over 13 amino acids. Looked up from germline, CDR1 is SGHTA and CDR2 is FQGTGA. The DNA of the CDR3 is TGTGCTTCTTCCACCAGGGGGGCAACGGGCTACACCTTC. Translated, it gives CASSTRGATGYTF.

The CDR3 sequence is CASSQDGGRSYNSPLHF. The CDR3 DNA is TGTGCCAGCAGCCAAGACGGGGGCAGGTCTTATAATTCACCCCTCCACTTT. The chain employs TRBV4-2 and TRBJ1-6, with D tentatively TRBD1 (6 bases). Germline CDR1 is LGHNA and CDR2 is YNFKEQ. CDR3 length equals 17 residues. Trimming took off 0 bases at V and 4 bases at J, with 13 bases between the two ends.

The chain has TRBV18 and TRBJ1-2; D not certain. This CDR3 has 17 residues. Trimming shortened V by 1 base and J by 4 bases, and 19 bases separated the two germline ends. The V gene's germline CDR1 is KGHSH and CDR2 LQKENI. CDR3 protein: CASSPLGVRGAIYGYTF. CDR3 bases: TGTGCCAGCTCACCACTTGGGGTTAGAGGCGCGATCTATGGCTACACCTTC.

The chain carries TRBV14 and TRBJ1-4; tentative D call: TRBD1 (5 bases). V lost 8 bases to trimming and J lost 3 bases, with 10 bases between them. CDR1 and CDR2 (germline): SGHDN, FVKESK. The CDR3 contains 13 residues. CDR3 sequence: CASQGSPNEKLFF. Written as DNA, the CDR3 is TGTGCCAGCCAGGGCAGCCCTAATGAAAAACTGTTTTTT.

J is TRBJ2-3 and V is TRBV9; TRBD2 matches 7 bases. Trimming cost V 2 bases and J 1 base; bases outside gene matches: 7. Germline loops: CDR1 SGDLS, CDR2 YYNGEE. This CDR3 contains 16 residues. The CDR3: CASSVTSGLGTDTQYF. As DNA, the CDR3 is TGTGCCAGCAGCGTCACCTCTGGACTAGGCACAGATACGCAGTATTTT.

CDR3 nucleotides: TGTGCCAGCAGTCCCCACAGGGGGCATTCCTATAATTCACCCCTCCACTTT. Its protein is CASSPHRGHSYNSPLHF. This chain links TRBV27 with TRBJ1-6; 9 bases align to TRBD1. V lost 5 bases and J lost 1; bases outside the gene matches: 6. The CDR3 has 17 amino acids. In germline, CDR1 is MNHEY, CDR2 SMNVEV (reference sequence).

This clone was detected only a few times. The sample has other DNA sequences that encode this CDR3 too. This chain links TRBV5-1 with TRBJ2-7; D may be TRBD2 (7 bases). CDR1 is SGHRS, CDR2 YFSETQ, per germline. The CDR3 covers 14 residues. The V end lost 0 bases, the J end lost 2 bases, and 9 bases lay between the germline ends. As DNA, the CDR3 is TGCGCCAGCAGCTTGGAGGGGGGGCCCTACGAGCAGTACTTC. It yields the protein CASSLEGGPYEQYF.

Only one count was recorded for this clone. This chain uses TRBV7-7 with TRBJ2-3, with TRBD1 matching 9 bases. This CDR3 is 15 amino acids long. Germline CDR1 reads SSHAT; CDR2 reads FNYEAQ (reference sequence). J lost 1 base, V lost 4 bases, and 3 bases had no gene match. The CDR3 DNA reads TGTGCCAGCAGCTCTACAGGGGGCGGCACAGATACGCAGTATTTT. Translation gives CASSSTGGGTDTQYF.

The CDR3 sequence: CASSSGTSTDTQYF. As DNA, the CDR3 is TGTGCCAGCAGTTCGGGGACTAGCACAGATACGCAGTATTTT. The gene calls are TRBV27 and TRBJ2-3, with D tentatively TRBD2 (6 bases). Germline CDR1 is MNHEY and CDR2 is SMNVEV (reference sequence). V was pared by 4 bases and J by 0 bases, with 8 bases between. This CDR3 has 14 amino acids.

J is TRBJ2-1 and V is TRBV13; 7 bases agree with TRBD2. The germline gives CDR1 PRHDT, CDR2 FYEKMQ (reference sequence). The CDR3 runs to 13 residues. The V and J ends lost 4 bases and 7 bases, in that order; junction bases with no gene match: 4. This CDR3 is CASSSRTSNEQFF. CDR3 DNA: TGTGCCAGCAGCTCCCGGACTAGTAATGAGCAGTTCTTC.

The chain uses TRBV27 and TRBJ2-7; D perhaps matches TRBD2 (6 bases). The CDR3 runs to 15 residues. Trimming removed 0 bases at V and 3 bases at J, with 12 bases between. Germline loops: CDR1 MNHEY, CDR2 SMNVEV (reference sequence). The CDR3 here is CASSLSSGFYYEQYF. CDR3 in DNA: TGTGCCAGCAGTTTATCTAGCGGATTTTACTACGAGCAGTACTTC.

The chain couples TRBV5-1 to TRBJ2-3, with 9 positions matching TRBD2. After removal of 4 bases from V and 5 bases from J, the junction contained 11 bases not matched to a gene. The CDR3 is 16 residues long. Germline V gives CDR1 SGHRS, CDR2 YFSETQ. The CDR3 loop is CASSKSTSGKVDTQYF. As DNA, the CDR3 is TGCGCCAGCAGCAAATCGACTAGCGGAAAGGTAGATACGCAGTATTTT.

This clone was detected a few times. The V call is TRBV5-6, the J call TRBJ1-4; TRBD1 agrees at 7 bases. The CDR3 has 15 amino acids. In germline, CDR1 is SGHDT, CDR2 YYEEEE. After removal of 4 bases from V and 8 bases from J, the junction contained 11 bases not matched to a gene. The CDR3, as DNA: TGTGCCAGCAGCATACAGACAGGGATGCAAGAAAAACTGTTTTTT. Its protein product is CASSIQTGMQEKLFF.

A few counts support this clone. The DNA of the CDR3 is TGCAGCGTTGAGGGGTATAGTGGCTACACCTTC. It yields the protein CSVEGYSGYTF. The gene calls are TRBV29-1 and TRBJ1-2, with D hard to call. Germline V CDR1 and CDR2: SQVTM, ANQGSEA. The CDR3 spans 11 residues. The ends were cut back, 3 bases at V and 7 bases at J, with 9 bases in the middle.

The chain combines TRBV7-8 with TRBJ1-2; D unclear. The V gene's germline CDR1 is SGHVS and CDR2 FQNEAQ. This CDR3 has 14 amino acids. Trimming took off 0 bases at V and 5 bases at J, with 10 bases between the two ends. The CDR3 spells CASSLANVDYGYTF. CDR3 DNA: TGTGCCAGCAGCTTAGCGAACGTTGATTATGGCTACACCTTC.

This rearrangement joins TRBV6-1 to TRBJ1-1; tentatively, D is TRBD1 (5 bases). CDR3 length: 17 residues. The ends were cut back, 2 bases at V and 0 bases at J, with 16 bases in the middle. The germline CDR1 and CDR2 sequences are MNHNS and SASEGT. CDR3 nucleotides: TGTGCCAGCAGTGAATTTCCCCTGACAGCCTTGAACACTGAAGCTTTCTTT. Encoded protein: CASSEFPLTALNTEAFF.

The CDR3 sequence is CAVGRNTDTQYF. As DNA, the CDR3 is TGTGCAGTGGGACGAAACACAGATACGCAGTATTTT. J is TRBJ2-3 and V is TRBV6-1; D may correspond to TRBD1 or TRBD2 (5 bases each). CDR3 length equals 12 residues. Germline loops: CDR1 MNHNS, CDR2 SASEGT.

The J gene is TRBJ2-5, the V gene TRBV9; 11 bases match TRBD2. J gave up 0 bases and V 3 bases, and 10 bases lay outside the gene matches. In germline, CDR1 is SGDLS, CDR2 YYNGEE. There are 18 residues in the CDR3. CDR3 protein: CASSDNYRLAGNQETQYF. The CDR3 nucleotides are TGTGCCAGCAGCGACAACTACAGACTAGCGGGGAACCAAGAGACCCAGTACTTC. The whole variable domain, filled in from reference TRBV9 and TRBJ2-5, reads DSGVTQTPKHLITATGQRVTLRCSPRSGDLSVYWYQQSLDQGLQFLIQYYNGEERAKGNILERFSAQQFPDLHSELNLSSLELGDSALYFCASSDNYRLAGNQETQYFGPGTRLLVL.

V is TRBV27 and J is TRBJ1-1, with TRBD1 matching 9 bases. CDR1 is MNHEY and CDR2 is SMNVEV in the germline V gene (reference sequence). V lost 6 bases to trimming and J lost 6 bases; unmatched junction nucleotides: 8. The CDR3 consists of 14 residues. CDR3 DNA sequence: TGTGCCAGCAGCCCGACAGGGGGAAGGTCTGAAGCTTTCTTT. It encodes CASSPTGGRSEAFF.

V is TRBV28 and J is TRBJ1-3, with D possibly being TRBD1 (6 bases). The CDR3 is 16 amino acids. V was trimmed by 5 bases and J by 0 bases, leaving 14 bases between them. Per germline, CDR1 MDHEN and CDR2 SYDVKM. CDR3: CASSPLDRLSGNTIYF. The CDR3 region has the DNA TGTGCCAGCAGTCCCTTGGACAGACTCTCTGGAAACACCATATATTTT.

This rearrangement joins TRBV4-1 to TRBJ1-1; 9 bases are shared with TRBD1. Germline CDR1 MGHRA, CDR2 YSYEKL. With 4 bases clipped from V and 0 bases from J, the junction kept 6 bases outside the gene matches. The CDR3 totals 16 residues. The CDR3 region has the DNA TGCGCCAGCAGCCTACGGGACAGGGACATGAACACTGAAGCTTTCTTT. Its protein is CASSLRDRDMNTEAFF.

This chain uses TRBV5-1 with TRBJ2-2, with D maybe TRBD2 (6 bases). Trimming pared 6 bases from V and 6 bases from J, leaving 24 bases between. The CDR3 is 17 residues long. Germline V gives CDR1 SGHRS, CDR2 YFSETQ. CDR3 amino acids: CASTTTGGTRRAGELFF. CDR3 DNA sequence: TGCGCCAGCACGACCACTGGAGGGACCCGCAGGGCCGGGGAGCTGTTTTTT.